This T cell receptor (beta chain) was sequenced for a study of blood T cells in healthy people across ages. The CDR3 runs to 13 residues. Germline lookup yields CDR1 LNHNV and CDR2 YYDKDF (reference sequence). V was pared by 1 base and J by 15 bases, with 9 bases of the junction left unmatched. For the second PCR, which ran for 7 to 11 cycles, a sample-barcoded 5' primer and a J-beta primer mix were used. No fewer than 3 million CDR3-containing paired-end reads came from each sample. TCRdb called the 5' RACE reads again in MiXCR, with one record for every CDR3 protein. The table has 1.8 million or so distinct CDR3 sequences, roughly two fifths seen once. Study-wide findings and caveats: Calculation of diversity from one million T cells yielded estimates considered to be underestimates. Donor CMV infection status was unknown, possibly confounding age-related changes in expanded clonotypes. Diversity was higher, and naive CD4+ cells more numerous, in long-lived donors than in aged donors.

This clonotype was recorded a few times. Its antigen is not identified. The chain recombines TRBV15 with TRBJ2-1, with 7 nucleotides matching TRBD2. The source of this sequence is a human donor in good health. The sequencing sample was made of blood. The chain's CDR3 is CATSRVTSGKAFF. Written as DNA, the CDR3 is TGTGCCACCAGCAGAGTTACGAGCGGGAAGGCGTTCTTC.